Below are 24 T cell receptor beta chains sequenced from a single sample in a study of blood T cell repertoires in COVID-19. Method: immunoSEQ multiplex PCR; TCRdb's copy keeps in-frame clones and lacks some. The profile shows about 110,000 clones, around nine tenths of them singletons. Input material: peripheral blood. The receptors were sampled from a human donor in a cohort sampled during active COVID-19.

The V call is TRBV28, the J call TRBJ2-3; 7 bases line up with TRBD1. This CDR3 spans 14 amino acids. Germline loops: CDR1 MDHEN, CDR2 SYDVKM. V lost 7 bases and J lost 3; bases outside the gene matches: 7. The CDR3 loop reads CASTTQGVTDTQYF. As DNA, the CDR3 is TGTGCCAGCACTACTCAGGGGGTAACAGATACGCAGTATTTT.

The gene calls are TRBV3-1 (or the pseudogene TRBV3-2) and TRBJ1-2; the D gene is possibly TRBD1 (5 bases). The ends were cut back, 5 bases at V and 2 bases at J, with 15 bases in the middle. Looked up from germline, CDR1 is LGHDT and CDR2 is YNNKEL (reference sequence). The CDR3 is made up of 15 amino acids. The CDR3 spells CASSTTGGGNYGYTF. DNA of the CDR3: TGTGCCAGCAGCACCACAGGTGGGGGGAACTATGGCTACACCTTC.

The genes are TRBV20-1 and TRBJ2-7; D unclear. The CDR3 runs 11 residues. Germline V gene lookup returns CDR1 DFQATT and CDR2 SNEGSKA (reference sequence). Trimming removed 3 bases at V and 4 bases at J, with 7 bases between. CDR3 residues: CSASLVYEQYF. The CDR3 bases are TGCAGTGCTAGTTTAGTTTACGAGCAGTACTTC.

The chain has TRBV11-2 and TRBJ2-7; D is possibly TRBD1 (6 bases). Germline V gene lookup returns CDR1 SGHAT and CDR2 FQNNGV. V lost 1 base and J lost 4, with 20 bases in between. The CDR3 has 17 residues. CDR3 residues: CASSLGRGNQRSYEQYF. The CDR3 nucleotides are TGTGCCAGCAGCTTAGGCAGGGGAAACCAACGATCTTACGAGCAGTACTTC.

The chain employs TRBV27 and TRBJ2-1; the match to TRBD2 covers 10 bases. This CDR3 is 16 amino acids long. CDR1 is MNHEY and CDR2 is SMNVEV in the germline V gene (reference sequence). V lost 6 bases and J lost 6; bases outside the gene matches: 11. CDR3 loop: CASSSPSGSKSNEQFF. CDR3 in DNA: TGTGCCAGCAGCTCTCCTAGCGGGAGTAAAAGCAATGAGCAGTTCTTC.

As DNA, the CDR3 is TGTGCCAGCGGGACCAACAGGGACTCTGGAAACACCATATATTTT. Its translation is CASGTNRDSGNTIYF. The chain links TRBV28 to TRBJ1-3; a weak D match, TRBD1 (6 bases). CDR3 length: 15 amino acids. The germline gives CDR1 MDHEN, CDR2 SYDVKM. V lost 8 bases, J lost 0 bases, and 14 bases lay in between. Full variable domain (remainder filled in from reference TRBV28 and TRBJ1-3): DVKVTQSSRYLVKRTGEKVFLECVQDMDHENMFWYRQDPGLGLRLIYFSYDVKMKEKGDIPEGYSVSREKKERFSLILESASTNQTSMYLCASGTNRDSGNTIYFGEGSWLTVV.

This rearrangement joins TRBV7-9 to TRBJ1-5; D unclear. There are 13 residues in the CDR3. Germline CDR1 SEHNR, CDR2 FQNEAQ (reference sequence). V was trimmed by 1 base and J by 4 bases, leaving 5 bases between them. The CDR3 reads CASSLDGNQPQHF. Written as DNA, the CDR3 is TGTGCCAGCAGCTTAGACGGGAATCAGCCCCAGCATTTT.

V is TRBV7-9 and J is TRBJ1-2; D is unclear. The V end was cut by 0 bases, the J end by 6 bases, with 8 bases between. There are 13 residues in the CDR3. Germline lookup yields CDR1 SEHNR and CDR2 FQNEAQ (reference sequence). The CDR3 here is CASSLAVAHGYTF. The CDR3 bases are TGTGCCAGCAGCTTAGCGGTAGCCCATGGCTACACCTTC. Drawing the rest from reference TRBV7-9 and TRBJ1-2, the complete variable domain is DTGVSQNPRHKITKRGQNVTFRCDPISEHNRLYWYRQTLGQGPEFLTYFQNEAQLEKSRLLSDRFSAERPKGSFSTLEIQRTEQGDSAMYLCASSLAVAHGYTFGSGTRLTVV.

The count of this clone is one. The chain employs TRBV7-2 and TRBJ2-7; D is unclear. Looked up from germline, CDR1 is SGHTA and CDR2 is FQGNSA. The CDR3 covers 15 residues. V lost 0 bases to trimming and J lost 3 bases, with 12 bases between them. As DNA, the CDR3 is TGTGCCAGCAGCTTAGCGCTCACCGCGGACTACGAGCAGTACTTC. It translates to CASSLALTADYEQYF.

V and J are TRBV5-1 and TRBJ1-2; perhaps TRBD1 as D (6 bases). Trimming shortened V by 4 bases and J by 0 bases, and 16 bases separated the two germline ends. The CDR3 has 16 amino acids. Looked up from germline, CDR1 is SGHRS and CDR2 is YFSETQ. The CDR3: CASSPWGQGANYGYTF. The DNA for the CDR3 is TGCGCCAGCAGCCCCTGGGGACAAGGAGCTAACTATGGCTACACCTTC.

This chain uses TRBV19 with TRBJ1-2, with a possible D match to TRBD1 (6 bases). V lost 9 bases and J 8 bases, leaving 19 bases between the germline ends. This CDR3 has 13 amino acids. Germline CDR1 and CDR2: LNHDA and SQIVND (reference sequence). As DNA, the CDR3 is TGTGCCAGCACAAATGCACAGGGTCTCGGCTACACCTTC. Its translation: CASTNAQGLGYTF.

The V gene is TRBV28, the J gene TRBJ1-2; TRBD1 might be the D (5 bases). The CDR3 runs 12 residues. Per the germline V gene, CDR1 is MDHEN and CDR2 is SYDVKM. The V and J ends lost 3 bases and 7 bases respectively, with 9 bases between them. This chain's CDR3 is CASSFRESGYTF. CDR3 sequence (DNA): TGTGCCAGCAGTTTCAGGGAATCTGGCTACACCTTC.

The rearrangement links TRBV15 to TRBJ2-5; D is uncertain. Trimming took off 5 bases at V and 0 bases at J, with 13 bases between the two ends. This CDR3 comprises 15 residues. Germline values: CDR1 LNHNV, CDR2 YYDKDF (reference sequence). The CDR3 loop is CATSVRGRNQETQYF. The CDR3 coding sequence is TGTGCCACCAGCGTTCGCGGTAGGAACCAAGAGACCCAGTACTTC.

This chain links TRBV19 with TRBJ2-1; D is possibly TRBD1 (6 bases). Per the germline V gene, CDR1 is LNHDA and CDR2 is SQIVND (reference sequence). V was cut by 4 bases and J by 1 base, with 14 bases left in between. CDR3 length equals 16 residues. CDR3 in amino acids: CASSTLRDISYNEQFF. CDR3 DNA: TGTGCCAGTAGTACCCTCCGGGACATTTCCTACAATGAGCAGTTCTTC.

The J gene is TRBJ2-2, the V gene TRBV19, with a tentative D call TRBD1 (5 bases). V was clipped by 4 bases and J by 8 bases, with 11 bases between them. There are 13 residues in the CDR3. Germline loops: CDR1 LNHDA, CDR2 SQIVND (reference sequence). The CDR3 protein is CASSSRVAGELFF. Here the CDR3 DNA reads TGTGCCAGTAGTAGCAGGGTGGCGGGGGAGCTGTTTTTT.

The chain employs TRBV7-6 and TRBJ2-1, with TRBD2 identical over 9 bases. In germline, CDR1 is SGHVS, CDR2 FNYEAQ. The CDR3 is 17 amino acids. The ends lost 1 base at V and 4 bases at J; junction bases unmatched: 8. This chain's CDR3 is CASSLGNSGGFYNEQFF. The CDR3 DNA is TGTGCCAGCAGCTTAGGGAACAGCGGGGGGTTTTACAATGAGCAGTTCTTC.

This chain uses TRBV4-1 with TRBJ1-1; possibly TRBD1 for D (5 bases). The CDR3 has 17 amino acids. The V end was cut by 0 bases, the J end by 3 bases, with 17 bases between. CDR1 and CDR2 from the germline V gene are MGHRA and YSYEKL. The CDR3 protein is CASSQERRGAEDTEAFF. The CDR3, as DNA: TGCGCCAGCAGCCAAGAGAGGAGGGGCGCAGAAGACACTGAAGCTTTCTTT.

The chain joins TRBV21-1 to TRBJ1-2. TRBV21-1 is marked as a pseudogene. This CDR3 spans 10 amino acids. The DNA for the CDR3 is TGTGCCGCGCCCCGGGAGGGTTGTACCTTC. Protein: CAAPREGCTF.

This chain connects TRBV5-4 to TRBJ1-2; D is undetermined. This CDR3 spans 14 amino acids. Germline V CDR1 and CDR2: SGHNT, YYREEE (reference sequence). Trimming took off 3 bases at V and 4 bases at J, with 13 bases between the two ends. The CDR3 DNA reads TGTGCCAGCAGCTCAGATCCAGGAGGCTATGGCTACACCTTC. This sequence encodes CASSSDPGGYGYTF.

The J gene is TRBJ2-1, the V gene TRBV27; 8 bases align to TRBD1. Germline V gene lookup returns CDR1 MNHEY and CDR2 SMNVEV (reference sequence). The CDR3 has 15 residues. V was pared by 7 bases and J by 10 bases, with 15 bases of the junction left unmatched. Here the CDR3 reads CASKATRQGIGEQFF. In DNA, the CDR3 is TGTGCCAGCAAAGCTACCCGACAGGGGATCGGGGAGCAGTTCTTC.

The J gene is TRBJ2-2, the V gene TRBV4-2; tentatively, D is TRBD2 (6 bases). With 3 bases removed from V and 7 bases from J, the gap between germline ends came to 15 bases. CDR3 length: 15 residues. Germline CDR1 and CDR2: LGHNA and YNFKEQ. CDR3 sequence reads: CASSQPGVGVGELFF. CDR3 coding DNA: TGTGCCAGCAGCCAGCCGGGGGTGGGGGTCGGGGAGCTGTTTTTT.

The rearrangement joins TRBV5-1 to TRBJ2-2, with TRBD2 matching 8 bases. The CDR3 runs to 15 residues. Trimming cost V 4 bases and J 9 bases; bases outside gene matches: 11. The germline V gene encodes CDR1 SGHRS and CDR2 YFSETQ. The chain's CDR3 is CASSPRLAKGRELFF. DNA of the CDR3: TGCGCCAGCAGCCCCCGACTAGCGAAGGGCCGGGAGCTGTTTTTT.

The rearrangement uses TRBV29-1 and TRBJ2-7; a weak D match, TRBD1 (5 bases). The CDR3 contains 16 residues. Germline V gene sequence: CDR1 SQVTM, CDR2 ANQGSEA. V was cut by 0 bases and J by 7 bases, with 22 bases left in between. The DNA of the CDR3 is TGCAGCGTTGAAGAGTCCGCCGACAGCCTATCCTGGGAGCAGTACTTC. This encodes CSVEESADSLSWEQYF.

The rearrangement joins TRBV15 to TRBJ1-3; D perhaps matches TRBD1 (5 bases). The CDR3 is made up of 14 amino acids. Trimming cost V 4 bases and J 2 bases, with 9 bases left between them. Germline V gene lookup returns CDR1 LNHNV and CDR2 YYDKDF (reference sequence). Here the CDR3 reads CATSTGGAGNTIYF. The CDR3 DNA follows: TGTGCCACCAGCACCGGGGGGGCTGGAAACACCATATATTTT.